The next 23 T cell receptor beta chains were all read from a single sample in a study of shared clonotypes between healthy human individuals. Sequencing used immunoSEQ multiplex PCR; TCRdb keeps in-frame clones, though not all of them. The data show millions of clones, 90% to 95% seen once. The specimen sequenced was naive CD4+ T cells sorted from blood. Subset defined: CD45RA+ positively selected. The origin of the receptors is a man in his late teens or twenties in good health.

V is TRBV30 and J is TRBJ1-3, with 7 bases that match TRBD1. The CDR3 has 14 amino acids. Per the germline V gene, CDR1 is GTSNPN and CDR2 is SVGIG (reference sequence). Losses at the gene ends were 3 bases for V and 4 bases for J; bases not matched to a gene: 6. The CDR3 region has the DNA TGTGCCTGGAGAGCGACAGGGCCCGGAAACACCATATATTTT. It codes for CAWRATGPGNTIYF.

CDR3 amino acids: CASSGTGDYEQYF. DNA of the CDR3: TGTGCCAGCAGCGGCACAGGGGATTACGAGCAGTACTTC. The chain combines TRBV5-6 with TRBJ2-7, with TRBD1 matching over 7 bases. Germline CDR1 and CDR2: SGHDT and YYEEEE. Trimming cost V 4 bases and J 4 bases; bases outside gene matches: 5. The CDR3 has 13 residues.

V and J are TRBV7-2 and TRBJ2-6; 8 nucleotides align to TRBD2. The germline CDR1 and CDR2 sequences are SGHTA and FQGNSA. J gave up 0 bases and V 0 bases, and 4 bases lay outside the gene matches. The CDR3 sequence is 18 residues long. CDR3 loop: CASSLASSGSSGANVLTF. CDR3 DNA sequence: TGTGCCAGCAGCTTAGCATCCAGCGGGAGCTCTGGGGCCAACGTCCTGACTTTC. Complete variable domain (other parts from reference TRBV7-2 and TRBJ2-6): GAGVSQSPSNKVTEKGKDVELRCDPISGHTALYWYRQSLGQGLEFLIYFQGNSAPDKSGLPSDRFSAERTGGSVSTLTIQRTQQEDSAVYLCASSLASSGSSGANVLTFGAGSRLTVL.

The chain combines TRBV28 with TRBJ1-4; unclear D gene. In germline, CDR1 is MDHEN, CDR2 SYDVKM. The CDR3 sequence is 12 residues long. Trimming pared 5 bases from V and 5 bases from J, leaving 6 bases between. CDR3 amino acids: CASSQRNEKLFF. Here the CDR3 DNA reads TGTGCCAGCAGTCAGAGGAATGAAAAACTGTTTTTT.

This rearrangement joins TRBV30 to TRBJ1-1; D is ambiguous. Trimming pared 8 bases from V and 1 base from J, leaving 8 bases between. Germline V gene sequence: CDR1 GTSNPN, CDR2 SVGIG (reference sequence). The CDR3 loop spans 11 amino acids. CDR3 nucleotide sequence: TGTGCCCGCGCCTCGAACACTGAAGCTTTCTTT. Its protein is CARASNTEAFF.

This clone has just a few counts. The gene calls are TRBV6-1 and TRBJ1-6; possible D gene TRBD1, 5 bases. The CDR3 length is 15 residues. From germline, CDR1 is MNHNS and CDR2 SASEGT. V was pared by 1 base and J by 3 bases, with 7 bases between. The CDR3 sequence: CASSEVTVYNSPLHF. The CDR3 coding sequence is TGTGCCAGCAGTGAAGTGACAGTCTATAATTCACCCCTCCACTTT.

The sample holds one count of this clone. V gene TRBV7-2 combines with J gene TRBJ2-7, with 9 bases matching TRBD2. The V and J ends lost 3 bases and 2 bases, in that order; junction bases with no gene match: 5. In germline, CDR1 is SGHTA, CDR2 FQGNSA. The CDR3 is 15 residues long. The CDR3: CASSLTAGGPYEQYF. The DNA for the CDR3 is TGTGCCAGCAGCTTGACAGCGGGAGGTCCCTACGAGCAGTACTTC. Full variable domain (missing parts from reference TRBV7-2 and TRBJ2-7): GAGVSQSPSNKVTEKGKDVELRCDPISGHTALYWYRQSLGQGLEFLIYFQGNSAPDKSGLPSDRFSAERTGGSVSTLTIQRTQQEDSAVYLCASSLTAGGPYEQYFGPGTRLTVT.

Regarding this clone: The identical CDR3 is also encoded by other nucleotide sequences in the sample. J is TRBJ2-7 and V is TRBV6-5, with 10 bases identical to TRBD2. Looked up from germline, CDR1 is MNHEY and CDR2 is SVGAGI. J lost 4 bases, V lost 6 bases, and 6 bases had no gene match. The CDR3 runs to 14 residues. The CDR3 coding sequence is TGTGCCAGCAGCCTACTAGCGGGACCATACGAGCAGTACTTC. Translation: CASSLLAGPYEQYF.

This rearrangement joins TRBV4-3 to TRBJ2-7; maybe TRBD2 (5 bases). From germline, CDR1 is LGHNA and CDR2 YSLEER. V gave up 4 bases and J gave up 2 bases, with 12 bases separating them. This CDR3 spans 14 amino acids. Here the CDR3 DNA reads TGCGCCAGCAGCCGAACACTAGTAACCTACGAGCAGTACTTC. It yields the protein CASSRTLVTYEQYF.

This chain uses TRBV10-1 with TRBJ1-2, with D uncertain. V was clipped by 3 bases and J by 11 bases, with 10 bases between them. The germline CDR1 and CDR2 sequences are WNHNN and SYGVQD (reference sequence). This CDR3 region has 11 residues. CDR3 nucleotides: TGCGCCAGCAGTGACGGTCTGCGGTACACCTTC. It is translated as CASSDGLRYTF.

This sequence joins TRBV28 and TRBJ1-5; unclear D gene. Trimming stripped 4 bases from V and 12 bases from J, with 25 bases between. Germline CDR1 and CDR2: MDHEN and SYDVKM. The CDR3 spans 16 residues. The CDR3, as DNA: TGTGCCAGCAGTTCGAACTCCGGAGGGTTTGTAGAGCGCCAGCATTTT. This gives the protein CASSSNSGGFVERQHF.

The J gene is TRBJ2-1, the V gene TRBV5-1, with TRBD2 as a possible D gene (5 bases). The V gene's germline CDR1 is SGHRS and CDR2 YFSETQ. The CDR3 covers 11 residues. Trimming stripped 7 bases from V and 8 bases from J, with 10 bases between. The CDR3, as DNA: TGCGCCAGCGCTAGCTTCGATGAGCAGTTCTTC. This encodes CASASFDEQFF.

V usage is TRBV6-5 and J usage is TRBJ1-1; the D is unclear. Between the trimmed V and J ends, which lost 7 bases and 1 base, there was a span of 13 bases. This CDR3 is 14 amino acids long. Germline V gives CDR1 MNHEY, CDR2 SVGAGI. The CDR3 DNA reads as TGTGCCAGCACTCCCCAGCGGGGGAACACTGAAGCTTTCTTT. Amino acid sequence: CASTPQRGNTEAFF.

This chain uses TRBV6-5 with TRBJ2-7; D not certain. Germline V lookup: CDR1 MNHEY, CDR2 SVGAGI. The germline V and J ends were trimmed by 6 bases and 5 bases, with 14 bases remaining between them. CDR3 length equals 13 residues. This chain's CDR3 is CASRGRNLDEQYF. In DNA, the CDR3 is TGTGCCAGCAGGGGAAGGAATCTGGACGAGCAGTACTTC.

This clone was observed a few times. The V and J genes are TRBV27 and TRBJ1-5; D remains unclear. The V and J ends lost 5 bases and 0 bases respectively, with 5 bases between them. CDR3 length equals 13 residues. The germline CDR1 and CDR2 sequences are MNHEY and SMNVEV (reference sequence). The CDR3 sequence: CASSADSNQPQHF. CDR3 DNA: TGTGCCAGCAGTGCTGATAGCAATCAGCCCCAGCATTTT.

This clone was seen once. The V gene is TRBV30, the J gene TRBJ2-1; weak D call: TRBD1 (6 bases). The V gene lost 2 bases and the J gene lost 6 bases, with 11 bases spanning the gap. The CDR3 spans 13 residues. Germline loops: CDR1 GTSNPN, CDR2 SVGIG (reference sequence). In DNA form, the CDR3 reads TGTGCCTGGAGTAAGGGGGAGACCAATGAGCAGTTCTTC. It is translated as CAWSKGETNEQFF. Drawing the rest from reference TRBV30 and TRBJ2-1, the complete variable domain is SQTIHQWPATLVQPVGSPLSLECTVEGTSNPNLYWYRQAAGRGLQLLFYSVGIGQISSEVPQNLSASRPQDRQFILSSKKLLLSDSGFYLCAWSKGETNEQFFGPGTRLTVL.

CDR3 residues: CAIQIPDPNYGYTF. The DNA for the CDR3 is TGTGCCATCCAGATCCCAGACCCTAACTATGGCTACACCTTC. The chain joins TRBV10-3 to TRBJ1-2; D is unresolved. This CDR3 is built from 14 residues. The ends were cut back, 8 bases at V and 0 bases at J, with 13 bases in the middle. The germline V gene has CDR1 ENHRY and CDR2 SYGVKD.

The CDR3 spells CASSGAYEQYF. CDR3 nucleotide sequence: TGCGCCAGCAGCGGCGCCTACGAGCAGTACTTC. The rearrangement joins TRBV5-1 to TRBJ2-7, with D uncertain. Between the trimmed V and J ends, which lost 4 bases and 2 bases, there was a span of 4 bases. The length of the CDR3 is 11 residues. Germline assignment: CDR1 SGHRS and CDR2 YFSETQ.

V and J are TRBV7-9 and TRBJ2-1; 8 positions agree with TRBD2. Germline loops: CDR1 SEHNR, CDR2 FQNEAQ (reference sequence). The length of the CDR3 is 16 residues. Losses at the gene ends were 4 bases for V and 6 bases for J; bases not matched to a gene: 11. DNA of the CDR3: TGTGCCAGCAGCTCCTACCCCGGGAGGGCCGCCAATGAGCAGTTCTTC. It yields the protein CASSSYPGRAANEQFF.

The chain is built from TRBV5-4 and TRBJ2-1; 10 nucleotides align to TRBD2. V was clipped by 3 bases and J by 8 bases; unmatched bases: 8. Germline CDR1 is SGHNT and CDR2 is YYREEE (reference sequence). The CDR3 totals 15 residues. CDR3 nucleotides: TGTGCCAGCAGCTCCACTAGCGGGACGGGCCATGAGCAGTTCTTC. As protein: CASSSTSGTGHEQFF.

Concerning this clone itself: At the DNA level, this CDR3 is encoded by other sequences in the same sample as well. The chain has TRBV2 and TRBJ2-3; D may be TRBD2 (5 bases). Germline CDR1 and CDR2: SNHLY and FYNNEI. V dropped 6 bases and J dropped 3 bases, with 7 bases sitting between them. The CDR3 is made up of 12 amino acids. This CDR3 is CASRRETDTQYF. The CDR3 region has the DNA TGTGCCAGCAGGAGGGAGACAGATACGCAGTATTTT.

This clone occurred once. V usage is TRBV18 and J usage is TRBJ2-7; 10 nucleotides match TRBD1. Trimming took 3 bases from V and 4 from J; bases not matched to a gene: 9. CDR1 is KGHSH and CDR2 is LQKENI in the germline V gene. This CDR3 region has 16 residues. Written as DNA, the CDR3 is TGTGCCAGCTCACCCTCGACCGGGACAGGGGAGTACGAGCAGTACTTC. Its translation is CASSPSTGTGEYEQYF.

A single count supports this clone. This chain links TRBV7-3 with TRBJ1-2; no firm D call. Trimming stripped 5 bases from V and 4 bases from J, with 5 bases between. The CDR3 sequence is 11 residues long. Germline CDR1 reads SGHTA; CDR2 reads FQGTGA. This CDR3 reads CASSLAYGYTF. The DNA for the CDR3 is TGTGCCAGCAGCCTGGCCTATGGCTACACCTTC.